Below, 5 T cell receptor beta chains from the same sample are listed, as sequenced in a study of blood T cell repertoires in COVID-19 (dated by TCRdb to about 2020). The library came from the immunoSEQ multiplex PCR assay. Not all clones reach the TCRdb copy of this immuneACCESS table, which keeps in-frame sequences only. Checked studies attribute under half of the gap to unresolved V genes and leave the rest unexplained. The sample table holds 100,000 to 120,000 clones, of which roughly four fifths were seen once. The top ten clones comprise approximately 15% of the sample. The sequencing input was peripheral blood. These receptor sequences come from a woman aged 60-70 years with acute or convalescent COVID-19.

V gene TRBV10-3 combines with J gene TRBJ1-3, with unresolved D. Deletions cut 2 bases from V and 0 bases from J, with 8 bases between. CDR1 ENHRY and CDR2 SYGVKD come from the germline V gene. The CDR3 consists of 15 residues. This CDR3 is CAISEAGTSGNTIYF. CDR3 nucleotide sequence: TGTGCCATCAGTGAGGCAGGAACCTCTGGAAACACCATATATTTT.

This rearrangement joins TRBV19 to TRBJ2-7, with unresolved D. The CDR3 runs to 12 residues. Germline CDR1 LNHDA, CDR2 SQIVND (reference sequence). V was pared by 0 bases and J by 6 bases, with 6 bases between. The CDR3 nucleotides are TGTGCCAGTAGTATAGATCCGTTCGAGCAGTACTTC. Amino acids: CASSIDPFEQYF.

The rearrangement links TRBV9 to TRBJ1-6; 11 nucleotides align to TRBD1. The CDR3 totals 16 residues. Germline values: CDR1 SGDLS, CDR2 YYNGEE. Trimming removed 4 bases from V and 10 bases from J; junction bases left unmatched: 10. CDR3 in amino acids: CASSPRTGGAGSPLHF. CDR3 DNA: TGTGCCAGCAGCCCGAGGACAGGGGGCGCCGGATCACCCCTCCACTTT.

The gene calls are TRBV19 and TRBJ2-1, with D possibly TRBD1 on 6 matching bases. This CDR3 has 14 residues. Germline CDR1 reads LNHDA; CDR2 reads SQIVND (reference sequence). V gave up 10 bases and J gave up 5 bases, with 18 bases separating them. CDR3 nucleotide sequence: TGTGCCACTAGAACCACCCGGGACAACAATGAGCAGTTCTTC. Encoded protein: CATRTTRDNNEQFF.

In its sample, this clone was seen a few times. The V call is TRBV5-5, the J call TRBJ1-2; D gene ambiguous. Germline values: CDR1 SGHKS, CDR2 YYEKEE (reference sequence). This CDR3 has 13 amino acids. With 0 bases removed from V and 0 bases from J, the gap between germline ends came to 3 bases. DNA for the CDR3: TGTGCCAGCAGCTTGGCGTCTAACTATGGCTACACCTTC. This codes for CASSLASNYGYTF.